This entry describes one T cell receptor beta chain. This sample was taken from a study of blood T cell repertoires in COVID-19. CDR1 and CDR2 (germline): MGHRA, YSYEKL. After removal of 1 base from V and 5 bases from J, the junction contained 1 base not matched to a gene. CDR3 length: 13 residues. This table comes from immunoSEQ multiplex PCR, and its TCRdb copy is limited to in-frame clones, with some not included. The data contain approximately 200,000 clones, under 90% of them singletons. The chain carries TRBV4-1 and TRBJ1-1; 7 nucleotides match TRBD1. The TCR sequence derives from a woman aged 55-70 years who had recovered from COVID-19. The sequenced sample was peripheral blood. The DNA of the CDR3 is TGCGCCAGCAGCCAAGGCAGGGGGACTGAAGCTTTCTTT. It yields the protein CASSQGRGTEAFF.